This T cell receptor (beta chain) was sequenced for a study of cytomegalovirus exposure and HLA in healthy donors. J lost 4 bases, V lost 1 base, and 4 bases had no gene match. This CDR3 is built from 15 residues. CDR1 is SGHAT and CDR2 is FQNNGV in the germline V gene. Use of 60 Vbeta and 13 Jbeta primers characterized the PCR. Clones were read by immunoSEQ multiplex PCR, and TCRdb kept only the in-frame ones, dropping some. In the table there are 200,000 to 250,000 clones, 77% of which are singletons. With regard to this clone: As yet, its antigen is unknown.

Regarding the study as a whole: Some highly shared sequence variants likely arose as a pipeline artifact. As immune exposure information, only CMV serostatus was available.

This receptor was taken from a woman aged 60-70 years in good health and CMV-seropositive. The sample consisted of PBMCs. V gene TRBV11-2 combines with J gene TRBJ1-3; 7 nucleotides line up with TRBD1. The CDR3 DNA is TGTGCCAGCAGCTTAGCGGGACAGCTGGGAAACACCATATATTTT. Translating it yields CASSLAGQLGNTIYF.